The table lists the clone carrying this T cell receptor beta chain with a count of one. This entry comes from a study of blood T cell repertoires in COVID-19. About the study: The study drew acute and convalescent COVID-19 samples from the United States, Italy and Spain. T cells, B-cell-depleted T cells, or PBMCs supplied cDNA or gDNA.

Per the original methods: Estimated nucleated cell counts came from reference gene primer amplification. Profiled with immunoSEQ multiplex PCR; TCRdb holds only in-frame clones, not every one. The V and J calls and clone size were taken over from that table, and D and trimming were inferred from the DNA. The table records under 200,000 clones, roughly 90% of them present only once. V lost 1 base and J 4 bases, leaving 17 bases between the germline ends. CDR1 is SEHNR and CDR2 is FQNEAQ in the germline V gene (reference sequence). There are 17 residues in the CDR3. Sequenced: peripheral blood. The clonotype was recovered from a man between 45 and 60 years old with acute or convalescent COVID-19. The genes are TRBV7-9 and TRBJ2-4; no firm D call. CDR3 amino acids: CASSLDFGKTKKNIQYF. The CDR3 DNA is TGTGCCAGCAGCTTAGACTTCGGAAAGACAAAAAAAAACATTCAGTACTTC. Drawing the rest from reference TRBV7-9 and TRBJ2-4, the complete variable domain is DTGVSQNPRHKITKRGQNVTFRCDPISEHNRLYWYRQTLGQGPEFLTYFQNEAQLEKSRLLSDRFSAERPKGSFSTLEIQRTEQGDSAMYLCASSLDFGKTKKNIQYFGAGTRLSVL.